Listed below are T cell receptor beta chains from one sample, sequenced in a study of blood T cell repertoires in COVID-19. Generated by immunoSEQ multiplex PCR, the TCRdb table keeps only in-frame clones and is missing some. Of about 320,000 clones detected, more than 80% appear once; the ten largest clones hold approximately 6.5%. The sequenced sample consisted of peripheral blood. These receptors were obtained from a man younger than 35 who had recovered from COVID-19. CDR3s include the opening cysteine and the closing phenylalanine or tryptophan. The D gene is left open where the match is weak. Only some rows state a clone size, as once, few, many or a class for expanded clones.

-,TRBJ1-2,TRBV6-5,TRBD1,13,CASRKPGQGGYTF,TGTGCCAGCAGAAAACCGGGACAGGGAGGCTACACCTTC
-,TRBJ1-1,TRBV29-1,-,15,CSVEDPNRAGIEAFF,TGCAGCGTTGAAGATCCCAATAGGGCAGGGATAGAAGCTTTCTTT
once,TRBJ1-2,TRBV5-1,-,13,CASSTDSNYGYTF,TGCGCCAGCAGCACCGACAGTAACTATGGCTACACCTTC
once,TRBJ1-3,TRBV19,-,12,CASGASGNTIYF,TGTGCCAGCGGAGCCTCTGGAAACACCATATATTTT
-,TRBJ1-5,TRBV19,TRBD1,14,CASWTGGANQPQHF,TGTGCCAGCTGGACAGGGGGCGCGAATCAGCCCCAGCATTTT
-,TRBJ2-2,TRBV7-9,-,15,CASSLAVMNTGELFF,TGTGCCAGCAGCTTGGCGGTTATGAACACCGGGGAGCTGTTTTTT
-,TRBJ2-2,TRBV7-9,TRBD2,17,CASIPNLGLARTGELFF,TGTGCCAGCATCCCCAACCTTGGACTAGCGAGAACCGGGGAGCTGTTTTTT
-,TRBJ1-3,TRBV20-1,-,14,CSASWALSGNTIYF,TGCAGTGCTAGTTGGGCCCTCTCTGGAAACACCATATATTTT
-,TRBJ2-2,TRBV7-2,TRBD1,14,CASSSRGSGGELFF,TGTGCCAGCAGCAGCAGGGGGAGCGGCGGGGAGCTGTTTTTT
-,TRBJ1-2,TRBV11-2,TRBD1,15,CASSFNGRGNYGYTF,TGTGCCAGCAGCTTTAACGGCAGGGGGAACTATGGCTACACCTTC
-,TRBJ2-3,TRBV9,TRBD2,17,CASSPASGSTGTDTQYF,TGTGCCAGCAGCCCGGCTAGCGGGAGTACCGGCACAGATACGCAGTATTTT
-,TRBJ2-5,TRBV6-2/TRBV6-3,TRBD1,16,CASSRKLQGVEETQYF,TGTGCCAGCAGTCGAAAACTACAGGGGGTTGAAGAGACCCAGTACTTC
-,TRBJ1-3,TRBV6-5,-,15,CASSYSGGSGNTIYF,TGTGCCAGCAGTTACTCGGGGGGCTCTGGAAACACCATATATTTT
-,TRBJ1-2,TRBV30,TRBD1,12,CAWSLTGADYTF,TGTGCCTGGAGTCTTACAGGGGCGGACTACACCTTC
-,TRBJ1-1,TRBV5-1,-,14,CASSPNEANTEAFF,TGCGCCAGCAGCCCTAACGAAGCGAACACTGAAGCTTTCTTT
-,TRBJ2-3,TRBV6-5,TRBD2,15,CASSNGGAGDDTQYF,TGTGCCAGCAGTAACGGTGGGGCGGGAGATGATACGCAGTATTTT
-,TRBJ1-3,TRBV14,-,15,CASSPRQDSTDTIYF,TGTGCCAGCAGCCCAAGACAGGACTCCACAGACACCATATATTTT
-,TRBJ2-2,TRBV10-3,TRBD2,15,CAISAGGAPTGELFF,TGTGCCATCAGTGCGGGGGGGGCTCCCACCGGGGAGCTGTTTTTT
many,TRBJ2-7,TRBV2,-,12,CASSPRSYEQYF,TGTGCCAGCAGTCCCCGCTCCTACGAGCAGTACTTC
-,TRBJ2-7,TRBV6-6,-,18,CASSPPQGPSVKAYEQYF,TGTGCCAGCAGTCCCCCTCAGGGCCCCTCGGTAAAGGCCTACGAGCAGTACTTC
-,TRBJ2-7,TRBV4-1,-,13,CASSLKPAVEQYF,TGCGCCAGCAGCCTTAAGCCTGCTGTCGAGCAGTACTTC
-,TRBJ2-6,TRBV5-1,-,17,CASSLAVQGSGANVLTF,TGCGCCAGCAGCTTGGCAGTACAGGGCTCTGGGGCCAACGTCCTGACTTTC
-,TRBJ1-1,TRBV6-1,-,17,CASSERGGKDLHTEAFF,TGTGCCAGCAGTGAACGGGGGGGGAAGGATCTTCACACTGAAGCTTTCTTT
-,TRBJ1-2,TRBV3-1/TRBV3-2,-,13,CASGPQGFDGYTF,TGTGCCAGCGGGCCGCAGGGATTTGACGGCTACACCTTC
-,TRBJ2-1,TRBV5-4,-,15,CASSLFRGLDNEQFF,TGTGCCAGCAGCTTATTCCGGGGATTGGACAATGAGCAGTTCTTC
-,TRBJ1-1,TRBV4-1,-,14,CASSQGGGETEAFF,TGCGCCAGCAGCCAAGGAGGGGGTGAGACTGAAGCTTTCTTT
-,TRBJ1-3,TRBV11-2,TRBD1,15,CASSLWDSSGNTIYF,TGTGCCAGCAGCTTGTGGGACAGCTCTGGAAACACCATATATTTT
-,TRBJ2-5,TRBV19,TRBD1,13,CASSNRGRETQYF,TGTGCCAGTAGTAACAGGGGTCGGGAGACCCAGTACTTC
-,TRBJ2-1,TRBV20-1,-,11,CSPRSYNEQFF,TGCAGTCCCAGGTCCTACAATGAGCAGTTCTTC
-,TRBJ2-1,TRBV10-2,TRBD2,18,CASSESKVGLAVPIEQFF,TGCGCCAGCAGTGAGTCTAAGGTCGGACTAGCCGTTCCCATTGAGCAGTTCTTC
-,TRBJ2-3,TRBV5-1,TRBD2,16,CASSPEGLAGADTQYF,TGCGCCAGCAGCCCGGAGGGACTAGCGGGAGCGGATACGCAGTATTTT
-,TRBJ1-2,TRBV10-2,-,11,CASRGDYGYTF,TGCGCCAGCAGAGGGGACTATGGCTACACCTTC
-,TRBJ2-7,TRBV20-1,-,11,CSARRGFEQYF,TGCAGTGCTAGAAGGGGGTTCGAGCAGTACTTC
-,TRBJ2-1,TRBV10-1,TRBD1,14,CASSGQVGYNEQFF,TGCGCCAGCTCCGGACAGGTCGGATACAATGAGCAGTTCTTC
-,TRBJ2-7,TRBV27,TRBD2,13,CASMASGMYEQYF,TGTGCCAGCATGGCTAGCGGGATGTACGAGCAGTACTTC
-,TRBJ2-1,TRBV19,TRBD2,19,CASSIAGGRLRSSYNEQFF,TGTGCCAGTAGTATAGCGGGAGGGAGGCTACGAAGCTCCTACAATGAGCAGTTCTTC
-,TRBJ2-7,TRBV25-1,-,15,CASSEWVGQNHEQYF,TGTGCCAGCAGTGAATGGGTAGGACAGAACCACGAGCAGTACTTC
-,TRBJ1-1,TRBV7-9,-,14,CASSWGEANTEAFF,TGTGCCAGCAGCTGGGGGGAGGCGAACACTGAAGCTTTCTTT
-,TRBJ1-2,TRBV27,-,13,CASSLTGNYGYTF,TGTGCCAGCAGTTTAACAGGGAACTATGGCTACACCTTC
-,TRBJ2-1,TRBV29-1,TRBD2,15,CSVSPGLGPYNEQFF,TGCAGCGTTTCCCCGGGACTAGGCCCCTACAATGAGCAGTTCTTC
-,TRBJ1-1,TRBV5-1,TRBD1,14,CASSLKTGGTEAFF,TGCGCCAGCAGCTTGAAGACAGGGGGCACTGAAGCTTTCTTT